These 25 T cell receptor beta chains share one sample of origin, sequenced in a study of identical twins. MiXCR, run by TCRdb on the 5' RACE reads, gives a single entry per CDR3 protein. The table has about 210,000 distinct CDR3 sequences, about a tenth seen once. Material for sequencing was memory (CD45RO+) T cells sorted from blood. The receptors originated from a woman aged 18-35 years in good health.

This clonotype was counted ten times or more. V gene TRBV6-5 combines with J gene TRBJ1-6; no definite D call. Germline V gene lookup returns CDR1 MNHEY and CDR2 SVGAGI. Trimming took 3 bases from V and 10 from J, leaving 16 bases between them. The CDR3 is 15 amino acids. CDR3 sequence: CASSYLGRMRSPLHF. CDR3 nucleotide sequence: TGTGCCAGCAGTTATTTGGGGAGAATGAGATCACCCCTCCACTTT.

This clonotype was counted only a few times. V and J are TRBV18 and TRBJ2-1; no clear D gene. V lost 3 bases to trimming and J lost 10 bases, with 19 bases between them. The CDR3 is 15 amino acids. Germline V gene data show CDR1 as KGHSH and CDR2 as LQKENI. The CDR3 DNA follows: TGTGCCAGCTCACCCGGAGTGGACCGGTCTGGGGAGCAGTTCTTC. Protein product: CASSPGVDRSGEQFF.

The chain combines TRBV2 with TRBJ2-3, with TRBD2 identical over 7 bases. Trimming took 7 bases from V and 6 from J; bases not matched to a gene: 7. Germline values: CDR1 SNHLY, CDR2 FYNNEI. The CDR3 loop spans 13 amino acids. The DNA of the CDR3 is TGTGCCAGCAACGCGGGGGAGGGCGATACGCAGTATTTT. It specifies CASNAGEGDTQYF.

This chain connects TRBV12-3 or TRBV12-4 to TRBJ1-6; 9 bases are shared with TRBD1. The CDR3 loop spans 14 amino acids. V was clipped by 7 bases and J by 8 bases; unmatched bases: 6. The CDR3 DNA is TGTGCCAGCACGACCGGGACAGGGTATTCACCCCTCCACTTT. The encoded protein is CASTTGTGYSPLHF.

This clonotype occurred many times. The chain couples TRBV20-1 to TRBJ1-1, with D possibly TRBD1 on 5 matching bases. With 4 bases removed from V and 10 bases from J, the gap between germline ends came to 19 bases. This CDR3 contains 13 residues. From germline, CDR1 is DFQATT and CDR2 SNEGSKA (reference sequence). CDR3 in amino acids: CSANMVAGQGAFF. CDR3 DNA: TGCAGTGCTAATATGGTGGCTGGGCAGGGAGCTTTCTTT.

Many counts were recorded for this clonotype. The chain has TRBV5-6 and TRBJ2-1; unclear D gene. Germline values: CDR1 SGHDT, CDR2 YYEEEE. The V end was cut by 1 base, the J end by 3 bases, with 8 bases between. The CDR3 has 14 residues. The CDR3 coding sequence is TGTGCCAGCAGCTTGCCCGGGCTCTACAATGAGCAGTTCTTC. This encodes CASSLPGLYNEQFF. Looking up the rest from reference TRBV5-6 and TRBJ2-1 gives the full variable domain: DAGVTQSPTHLIKTRGQQVTLRCSPKSGHDTVSWYQQALGQGPQFIFQYYEEEERQRGNFPDRFSGHQFPNYSSELNVNALLLGDSALYLCASSLPGLYNEQFFGPGTRLTVL.

A few counts support this clonotype. The chain joins TRBV5-1 to TRBJ1-3; D unresolved. V was cut by 4 bases and J by 8 bases, with 16 bases left in between. The germline V gene encodes CDR1 SGHRS and CDR2 YFSETQ. This CDR3 has 14 residues. CDR3 nucleotide sequence: TGCGCCAGCAGCGCAGGATACACCGCGGACACCATATATTTT. Amino acids: CASSAGYTADTIYF.

This chain connects TRBV24-1 to TRBJ2-1; 7 nucleotides match TRBD2. J gave up 3 bases and V 7 bases, and 11 bases lay outside the gene matches. The CDR3 loop spans 16 amino acids. Germline V gene lookup returns CDR1 KGHDR and CDR2 SFDVKD. The CDR3 sequence is CATSADSGGVYNEQFF. Here the CDR3 DNA reads TGTGCCACCAGCGCAGACTCGGGAGGAGTCTACAATGAGCAGTTCTTC.

This clonotype was recorded many times. This chain connects TRBV2 to TRBJ2-2, with 8 bases fitting TRBD1. Germline trimming cut 6 bases from V and 4 bases from J; bases unmatched to any gene: 4. Germline CDR1 reads SNHLY; CDR2 reads FYNNEI. The CDR3 consists of 14 residues. CDR3: CASSGQGGTGELFF. CDR3 nucleotides: TGTGCCAGCAGCGGACAGGGCGGCACCGGGGAGCTGTTTTTT.

In this sample, this clonotype turned up many times. The rearrangement links TRBV15 to TRBJ2-5, with D possibly TRBD1 on 6 matching bases. CDR1 is LNHNV, CDR2 YYDKDF, per germline (reference sequence). The CDR3 is made up of 15 amino acids. Trimming cost V 0 bases and J 5 bases, with 13 bases left between them. The chain's CDR3 is CATSRDRGWDETQYF. The CDR3 bases are TGTGCCACCAGCAGAGACAGGGGATGGGATGAGACCCAGTACTTC.

This clonotype was observed many times. The rearrangement uses TRBV27 and TRBJ2-3; 10 bases map to TRBD2. This CDR3 region has 12 residues. V trimming: 3 bases; J trimming: 14 bases; junction bases outside the gene matches: 5. Germline V gene sequence: CDR1 MNHEY, CDR2 SMNVEV (reference sequence). CDR3 loop: CASSFLAGVPYF. CDR3 DNA: TGTGCCAGCAGTTTCCTAGCGGGAGTCCCGTATTTT.

The chain joins TRBV4-2 to TRBJ2-1; D gene uncertain. The germline V gene has CDR1 LGHNA and CDR2 YNFKEQ. Trimming left V 1 base short and J 7 bases short, with 8 bases between. The CDR3 has 13 amino acids. The CDR3 reads CASSQVERNEQFF. Written as DNA, the CDR3 is TGTGCCAGCAGCCAAGTGGAAAGGAATGAGCAGTTCTTC.

This chain joins TRBV3-1 and TRBJ1-1; D is undetermined. The CDR3 covers 14 residues. V lost 7 bases to trimming and J lost 1 base, with 13 bases between them. Germline CDR1 is LGHDT and CDR2 is YNNKEL (reference sequence). In nucleotides, the CDR3 is TGTGCCAGCACCTCCCGGGAGGGGAACACTGAAGCTTTCTTT. Translation gives CASTSREGNTEAFF. Together with reference TRBV3-1 and TRBJ1-1, the CDR3 gives the full variable domain: DTAVSQTPKYLVTQMGNDKSIKCEQNLGHDTMYWYKQDSKKFLKIMFSYNNKELIINETVPNRFSPKSPDKAHLNLHINSLELGDSAVYFCASTSREGNTEAFFGQGTRLTVV.

This clonotype was detected a few times. The chain recombines TRBV5-5 with TRBJ2-7; D is perhaps TRBD2 (6 bases). Trimming took 2 bases from V and 3 from J, leaving 9 bases between them. This CDR3 has 13 residues. Germline-derived CDR1 and CDR2 are SGHKS and YYEKEE (reference sequence). The CDR3 sequence is CASSFKTSYEQYF. CDR3 bases: TGTGCCAGCAGCTTTAAGACTAGCTACGAGCAGTACTTC.

The V gene is TRBV20-1, the J gene TRBJ2-4; TRBD2 matches at 7 bases. In germline, CDR1 is DFQATT, CDR2 SNEGSKA (reference sequence). V shed 1 base, J shed 2 bases, and the junction held 14 bases outside the gene matches. The CDR3 extends over 18 amino acids. CDR3: CSARVKIGPSGTKNIQYF. Here the CDR3 DNA reads TGCAGTGCTAGAGTTAAAATAGGGCCTAGCGGAACCAAAAACATTCAGTACTTC.

This chain connects TRBV20-1 to TRBJ2-1; 9 bases match TRBD2. Germline V gene data show CDR1 as DFQATT and CDR2 as SNEGSKA (reference sequence). With 1 base clipped from V and 4 bases from J, the junction kept 5 bases outside the gene matches. The CDR3 has 15 amino acids. The DNA of the CDR3 is TGCAGTGCTAGAGGGCGGGGGGGGATGTACAATGAGCAGTTCTTC. Protein: CSARGRGGMYNEQFF.

This clonotype was observed a few times. The V and J genes are TRBV18 and TRBJ1-1; D is ambiguous. Germline CDR1 and CDR2: KGHSH and LQKENI. The V end lost 7 bases, the J end lost 1 base, and 10 bases lay between the germline ends. CDR3 length: 13 amino acids. CDR3 in amino acids: CASLGYGNTEAFF. CDR3 in DNA: TGTGCCAGCTTGGGGTATGGGAACACTGAAGCTTTCTTT.

This clonotype was observed at least ten times. The chain employs TRBV12-3 or TRBV12-4 and TRBJ1-2, with D tentatively TRBD1 (6 bases). The CDR3 is 14 amino acids. The V end was cut by 5 bases, the J end by 8 bases, with 18 bases between. Written as DNA, the CDR3 is TGTGCCAGCAGTCCGAGATCCGGGACAAGGGGCTACACCTTC. Residues: CASSPRSGTRGYTF.

This clonotype was counted a few times. The J gene is TRBJ1-1, the V gene TRBV11-2, with D maybe TRBD1 (5 bases). The CDR3 has 15 residues. Germline V lookup: CDR1 SGHAT, CDR2 FQNNGV. V gave up 4 bases and J gave up 1 base, with 13 bases separating them. CDR3 region: CASSSLAGTNTEAFF. The CDR3, as DNA: TGTGCCAGCAGCTCTTTGGCGGGGACGAACACTGAAGCTTTCTTT.

This clonotype was counted at least ten times. This chain uses TRBV7-2 with TRBJ2-7; 9 bases map to TRBD1. Germline trimming cut 3 bases from V and 4 bases from J; bases unmatched to any gene: 10. The CDR3 extends over 16 amino acids. From germline, CDR1 is SGHTA and CDR2 FQGNSA. CDR3 protein: CASSFDRGFGVYEQYF. The CDR3 bases are TGTGCCAGCAGCTTTGACAGGGGGTTCGGGGTTTACGAGCAGTACTTC. The full variable domain, rest sourced from reference TRBV7-2 and TRBJ2-7, is GAGVSQSPSNKVTEKGKDVELRCDPISGHTALYWYRQSLGQGLEFLIYFQGNSAPDKSGLPSDRFSAERTGGSVSTLTIQRTQQEDSAVYLCASSFDRGFGVYEQYFGPGTRLTVT.

This clonotype was recorded at least ten times. The chain combines TRBV20-1 with TRBJ2-7; D is unresolved. Deletions cut 3 bases from V and 3 bases from J, with 15 bases between. Germline CDR1 reads DFQATT; CDR2 reads SNEGSKA (reference sequence). The CDR3 contains 14 residues. The CDR3 region is CSASPRVSHYEQYF. The CDR3 DNA follows: TGCAGTGCTAGCCCCCGGGTTTCCCACTACGAGCAGTACTTC.

The chain uses TRBV7-2 and TRBJ1-2; D remains ambiguous. The CDR3 is 15 residues long. Looked up from germline, CDR1 is SGHTA and CDR2 is FQGNSA. V was cut by 3 bases and J by 1 base, with 12 bases left in between. The CDR3 bases are TGTGCCAGCAGCTTTACAGCTCCACTTAACTATGGCTACACCTTC. Protein sequence: CASSFTAPLNYGYTF. The full variable domain, rest sourced from reference TRBV7-2 and TRBJ1-2, is GAGVSQSPSNKVTEKGKDVELRCDPISGHTALYWYRQSLGQGLEFLIYFQGNSAPDKSGLPSDRFSAERTGGSVSTLTIQRTQQEDSAVYLCASSFTAPLNYGYTFGSGTRLTVV.

This chain links TRBV7-2 with TRBJ2-7; 8 bases map to TRBD2. Germline lookup yields CDR1 SGHTA and CDR2 FQGNSA. This CDR3 has 14 residues. After removal of 5 bases from V and 6 bases from J, the junction contained 9 bases not matched to a gene. The CDR3 region is CASSPGGTWPEQYF. Written as DNA, the CDR3 is TGTGCCAGCAGCCCGGGGGGGACGTGGCCCGAGCAGTACTTC.

This clonotype has just a few counts. V gene TRBV7-2 combines with J gene TRBJ2-3; 9 bases are shared with TRBD2. Germline V CDR1 and CDR2: SGHTA, FQGNSA. J was trimmed by 3 bases and V by 4 bases; bases with no gene match: 8. The CDR3 length is 16 residues. The CDR3 DNA reads TGTGCCAGCAGCTGGGGAGCGGGAGGTGGGACAGATACGCAGTATTTT. It is translated as CASSWGAGGGTDTQYF.

CDR3 in amino acids: CASSKKEGLPEIYNEQFF. CDR3 coding DNA: TGTGCCAGCAGCAAAAAGGAGGGACTCCCCGAAATCTACAATGAGCAGTTCTTC. This chain uses TRBV21-1 with TRBJ2-1; TRBD2, the D gene given by the table, was not confirmed from the DNA. TRBV21-1 is given as a pseudogene. This CDR3 is built from 18 residues.